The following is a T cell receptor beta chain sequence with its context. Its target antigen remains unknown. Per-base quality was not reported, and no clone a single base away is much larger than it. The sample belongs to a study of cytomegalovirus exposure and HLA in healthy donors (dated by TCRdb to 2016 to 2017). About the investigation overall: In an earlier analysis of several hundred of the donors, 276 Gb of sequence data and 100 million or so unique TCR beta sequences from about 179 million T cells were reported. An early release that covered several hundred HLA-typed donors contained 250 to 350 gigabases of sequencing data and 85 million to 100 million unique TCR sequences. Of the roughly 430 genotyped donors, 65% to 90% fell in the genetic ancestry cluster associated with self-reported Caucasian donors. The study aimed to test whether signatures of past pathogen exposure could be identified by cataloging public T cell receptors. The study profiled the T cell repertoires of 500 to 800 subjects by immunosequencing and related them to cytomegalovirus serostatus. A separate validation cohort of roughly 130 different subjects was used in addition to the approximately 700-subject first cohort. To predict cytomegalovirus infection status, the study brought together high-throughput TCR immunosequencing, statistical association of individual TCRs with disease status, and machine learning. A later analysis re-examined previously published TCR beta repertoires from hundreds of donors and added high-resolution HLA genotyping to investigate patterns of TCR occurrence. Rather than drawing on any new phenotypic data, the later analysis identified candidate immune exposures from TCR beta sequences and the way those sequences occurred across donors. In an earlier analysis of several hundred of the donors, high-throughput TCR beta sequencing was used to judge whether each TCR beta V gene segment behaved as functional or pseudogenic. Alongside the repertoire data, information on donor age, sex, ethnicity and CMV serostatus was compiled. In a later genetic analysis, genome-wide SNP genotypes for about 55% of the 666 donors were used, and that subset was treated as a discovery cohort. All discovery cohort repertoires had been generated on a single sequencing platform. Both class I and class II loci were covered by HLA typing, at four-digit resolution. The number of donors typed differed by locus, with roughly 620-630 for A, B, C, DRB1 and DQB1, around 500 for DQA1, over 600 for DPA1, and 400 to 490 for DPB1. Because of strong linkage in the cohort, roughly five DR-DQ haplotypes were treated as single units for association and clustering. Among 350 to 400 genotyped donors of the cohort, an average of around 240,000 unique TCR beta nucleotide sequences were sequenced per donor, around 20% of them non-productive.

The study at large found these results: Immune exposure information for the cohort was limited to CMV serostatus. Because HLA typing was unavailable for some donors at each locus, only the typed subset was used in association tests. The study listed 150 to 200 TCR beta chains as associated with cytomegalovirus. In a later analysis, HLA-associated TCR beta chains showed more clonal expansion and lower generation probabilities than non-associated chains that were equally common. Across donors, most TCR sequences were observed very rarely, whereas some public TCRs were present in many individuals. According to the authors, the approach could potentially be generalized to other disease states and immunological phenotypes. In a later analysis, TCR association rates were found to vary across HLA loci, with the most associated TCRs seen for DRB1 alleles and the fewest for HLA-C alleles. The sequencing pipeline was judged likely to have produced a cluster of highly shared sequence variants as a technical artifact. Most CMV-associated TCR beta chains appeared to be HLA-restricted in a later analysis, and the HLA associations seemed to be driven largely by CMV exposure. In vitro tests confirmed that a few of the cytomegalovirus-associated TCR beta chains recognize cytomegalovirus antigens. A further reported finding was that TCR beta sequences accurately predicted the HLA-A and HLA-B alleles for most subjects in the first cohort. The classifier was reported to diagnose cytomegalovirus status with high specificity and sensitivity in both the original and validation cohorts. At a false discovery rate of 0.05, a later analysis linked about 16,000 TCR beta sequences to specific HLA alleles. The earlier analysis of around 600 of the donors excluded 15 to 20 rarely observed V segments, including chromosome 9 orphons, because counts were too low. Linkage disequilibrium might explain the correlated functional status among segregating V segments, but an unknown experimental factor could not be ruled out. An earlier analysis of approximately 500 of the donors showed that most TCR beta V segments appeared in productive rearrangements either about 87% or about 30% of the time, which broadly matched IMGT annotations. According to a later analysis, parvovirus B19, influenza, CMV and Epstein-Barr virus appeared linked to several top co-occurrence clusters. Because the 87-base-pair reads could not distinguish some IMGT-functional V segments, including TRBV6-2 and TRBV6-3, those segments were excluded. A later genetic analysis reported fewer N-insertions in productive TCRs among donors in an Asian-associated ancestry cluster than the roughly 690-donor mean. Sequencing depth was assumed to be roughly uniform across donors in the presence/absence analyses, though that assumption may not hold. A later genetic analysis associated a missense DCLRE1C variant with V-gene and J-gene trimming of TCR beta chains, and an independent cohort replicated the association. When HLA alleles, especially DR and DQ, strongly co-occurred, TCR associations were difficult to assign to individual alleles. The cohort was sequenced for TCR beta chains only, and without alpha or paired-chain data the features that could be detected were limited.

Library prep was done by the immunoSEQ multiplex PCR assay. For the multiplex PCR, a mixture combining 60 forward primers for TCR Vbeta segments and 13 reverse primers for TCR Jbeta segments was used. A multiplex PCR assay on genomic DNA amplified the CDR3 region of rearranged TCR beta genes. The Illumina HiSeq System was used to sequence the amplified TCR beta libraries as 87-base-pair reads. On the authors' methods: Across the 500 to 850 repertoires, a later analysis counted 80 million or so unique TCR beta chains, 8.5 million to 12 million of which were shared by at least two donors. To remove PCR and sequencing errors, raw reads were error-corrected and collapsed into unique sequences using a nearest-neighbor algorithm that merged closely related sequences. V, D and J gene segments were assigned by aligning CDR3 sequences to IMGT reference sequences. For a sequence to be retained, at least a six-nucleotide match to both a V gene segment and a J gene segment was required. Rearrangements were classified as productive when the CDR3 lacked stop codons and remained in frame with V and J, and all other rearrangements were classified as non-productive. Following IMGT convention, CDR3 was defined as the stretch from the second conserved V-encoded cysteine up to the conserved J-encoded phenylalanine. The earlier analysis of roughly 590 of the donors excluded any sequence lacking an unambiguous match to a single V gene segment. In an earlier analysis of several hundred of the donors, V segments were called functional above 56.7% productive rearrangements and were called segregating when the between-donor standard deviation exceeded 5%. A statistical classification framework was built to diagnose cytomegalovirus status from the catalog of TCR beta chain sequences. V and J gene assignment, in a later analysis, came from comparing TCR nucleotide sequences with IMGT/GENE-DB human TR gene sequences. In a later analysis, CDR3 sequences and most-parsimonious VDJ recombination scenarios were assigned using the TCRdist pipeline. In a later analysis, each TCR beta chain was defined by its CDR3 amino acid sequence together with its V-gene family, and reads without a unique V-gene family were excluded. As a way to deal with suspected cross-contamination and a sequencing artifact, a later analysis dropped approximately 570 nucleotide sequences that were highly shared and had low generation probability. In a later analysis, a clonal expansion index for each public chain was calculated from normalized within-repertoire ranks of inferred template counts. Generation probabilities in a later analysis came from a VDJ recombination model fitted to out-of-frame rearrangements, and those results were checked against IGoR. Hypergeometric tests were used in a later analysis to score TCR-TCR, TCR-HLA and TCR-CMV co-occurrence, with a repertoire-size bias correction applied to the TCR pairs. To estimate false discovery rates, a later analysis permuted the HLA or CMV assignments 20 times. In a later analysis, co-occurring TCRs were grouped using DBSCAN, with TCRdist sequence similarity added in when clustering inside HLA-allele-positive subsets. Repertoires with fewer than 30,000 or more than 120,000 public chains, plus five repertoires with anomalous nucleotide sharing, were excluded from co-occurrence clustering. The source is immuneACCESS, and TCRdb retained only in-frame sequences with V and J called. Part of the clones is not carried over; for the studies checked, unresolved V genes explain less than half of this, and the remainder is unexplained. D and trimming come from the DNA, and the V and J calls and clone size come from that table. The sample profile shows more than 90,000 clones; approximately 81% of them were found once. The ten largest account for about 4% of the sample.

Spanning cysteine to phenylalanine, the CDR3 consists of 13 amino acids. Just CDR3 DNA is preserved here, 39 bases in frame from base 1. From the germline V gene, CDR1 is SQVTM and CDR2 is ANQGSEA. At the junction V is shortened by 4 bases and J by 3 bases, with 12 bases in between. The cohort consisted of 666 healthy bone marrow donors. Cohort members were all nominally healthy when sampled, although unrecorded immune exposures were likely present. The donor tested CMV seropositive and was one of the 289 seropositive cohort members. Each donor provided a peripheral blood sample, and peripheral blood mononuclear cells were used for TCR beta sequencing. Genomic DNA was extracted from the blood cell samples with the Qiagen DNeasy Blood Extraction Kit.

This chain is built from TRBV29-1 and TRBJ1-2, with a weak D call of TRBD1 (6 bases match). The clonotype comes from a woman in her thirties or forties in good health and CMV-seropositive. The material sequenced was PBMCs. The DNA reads TGCAGCGTTGGAACAGGGCAAGACTATGGCTACACCTTC. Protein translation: CSVGTGQDYGYTF.